This TCR beta chain was sequenced during a study of cytomegalovirus exposure and HLA in healthy donors. V was pared by 6 bases and J by 5 bases, with 5 bases of the junction left unmatched. The V gene's germline CDR1 is SQVTM and CDR2 ANQGSEA. CDR3 length: 14 residues. The data were produced by immunoSEQ multiplex PCR, yet TCRdb's version contains in-frame clones alone and is incomplete. The data show approximately 170,000 clones, with more than 70% seen just once and about a tenth held by the top ten. This receptor was taken from a young man in good health and CMV-seropositive. This sequence joins TRBV29-1 and TRBJ2-3; TRBD2 aligns across 13 bases. Source material: PBMCs. DNA for the CDR3: TGCAGCGTCCGGACTAGCGGGAGAGGAGATACGCAGTATTTT. Translated, it gives CSVRTSGRGDTQYF.